This T cell receptor beta chain was found in a study of monozygotic twins with cystic fibrosis. Overall study context: Library input was around 3.1 micrograms of fragmented DNA, with approximately 16 PCR cycles. The study, taken as a whole, reports: In this small cohort, shared CDR3 numbers showed no association with age, concordance or disease severity. Clonality was generally low (median about 0.0097), higher in the most severe patients. Unrelated CF individuals shared fewer identical clonotypes than monozygotic CF twins.

About this clone itself: Its specificity is unknown.

Using immunoSEQ multiplex PCR, the repertoire was profiled, and TCRdb retains in-frame clones only, with some absent. The sample yields roughly 28,000 clones, approximately 86% seen once. Germline V CDR1 and CDR2: LNHDA, SQIVND (reference sequence). This CDR3 is 17 amino acids long. V was clipped by 0 bases and J by 1 base, with 13 bases between them. The source of this sequence is a girl aged 2 to 9 with cystic fibrosis. The sequenced sample consisted of blood. This chain connects TRBV19 to TRBJ2-1, with no clear D. CDR3 region: CASSIDPYGLSYNEQFF. The CDR3 nucleotides are TGTGCCAGTAGTATAGATCCTTATGGCCTTTCCTACAATGAGCAGTTCTTC.